The clone carrying this T cell receptor beta chain was seen a handful of times. Its antigen is as yet unknown. Method: immunoSEQ multiplex PCR; TCRdb's copy keeps in-frame clones and lacks some. The table includes 30,000 to 40,000 clones, about 79% detected once. The source of the sample is a study of PD-1 blockade in classical Hodgkin lymphoma. Every patient relapsed after autologous stem cell transplantation, and brentuximab vedotin exposure varied. General study points: The authors excluded patients who started nivolumab under 1 year after ASCT. Healthy donors were reported to have higher baseline TCR diversity than newly diagnosed patients.

Sequenced here: peripheral blood mononuclear cells (PBMCs), sampled at baseline. This clonotype originated in a human donor with classical Hodgkin lymphoma.

CDR3 in DNA: TGTGCCAGCAGCTTTGGACTGACCTACGAGCAGTACTTC. Its protein is CASSFGLTYEQYF. This chain uses TRBV9 with TRBJ2-7; TRBD2 might be the D (5 bases). CDR3 size: 13 residues. Deletions cut 4 bases from V and 2 bases from J, with 10 bases between. From germline, CDR1 is SGDLS and CDR2 YYNGEE. The variable domain in full, completed from reference TRBV9 and TRBJ2-7, reads DSGVTQTPKHLITATGQRVTLRCSPRSGDLSVYWYQQSLDQGLQFLIQYYNGEERAKGNILERFSAQQFPDLHSELNLSSLELGDSALYFCASSFGLTYEQYFGPGTRLTVT.